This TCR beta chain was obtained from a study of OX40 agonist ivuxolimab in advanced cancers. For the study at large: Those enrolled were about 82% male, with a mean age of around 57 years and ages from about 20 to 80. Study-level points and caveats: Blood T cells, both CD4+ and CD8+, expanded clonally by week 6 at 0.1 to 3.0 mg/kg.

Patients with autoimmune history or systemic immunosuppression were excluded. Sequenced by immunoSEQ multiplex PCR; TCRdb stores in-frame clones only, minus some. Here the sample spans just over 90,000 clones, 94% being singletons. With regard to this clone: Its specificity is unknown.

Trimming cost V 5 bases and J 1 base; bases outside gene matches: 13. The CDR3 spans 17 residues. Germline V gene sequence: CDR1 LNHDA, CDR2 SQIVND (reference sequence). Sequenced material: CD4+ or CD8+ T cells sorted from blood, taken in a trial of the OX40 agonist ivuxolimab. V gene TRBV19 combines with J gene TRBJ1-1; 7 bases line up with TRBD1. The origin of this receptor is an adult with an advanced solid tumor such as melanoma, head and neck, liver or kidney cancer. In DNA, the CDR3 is TGTGCCAGTAGTCCTCACAGGGGTACAACTGCGAACACTGAAGCTTTCTTT. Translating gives CASSPHRGTTANTEAFF.